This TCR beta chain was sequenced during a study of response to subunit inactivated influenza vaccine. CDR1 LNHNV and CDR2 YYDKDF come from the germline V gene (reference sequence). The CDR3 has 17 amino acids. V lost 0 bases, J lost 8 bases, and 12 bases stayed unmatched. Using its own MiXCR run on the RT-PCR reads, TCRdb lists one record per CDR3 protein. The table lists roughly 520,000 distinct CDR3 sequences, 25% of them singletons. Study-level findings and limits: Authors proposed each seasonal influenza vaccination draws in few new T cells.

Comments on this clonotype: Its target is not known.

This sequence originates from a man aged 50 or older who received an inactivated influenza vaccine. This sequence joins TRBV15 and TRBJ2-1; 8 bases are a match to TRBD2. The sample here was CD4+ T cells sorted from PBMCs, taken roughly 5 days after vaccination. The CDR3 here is CATSRDVRSGSYDEQFF. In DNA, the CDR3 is TGTGCCACCAGCAGAGATGTAAGGAGCGGGAGTTATGATGAGCAGTTCTTC.